Listed here are 11 T cell receptor beta chains from one sample, sequenced in a study of technical replicates of blood from a few donors. Profiling relied on immunoSEQ multiplex PCR, and the TCRdb table lists in-frame clones only, not all of them. The sample holds 55,000 to 75,000 clones, over 85% seen once. The sample comprised PBMCs. Every receptor here comes from a human donor in good health. Some clones in this sample may be carry-over from other donors' samples.

V is TRBV6-1 and J is TRBJ1-1; 7 positions match TRBD1. Germline V gene lookup returns CDR1 MNHNS and CDR2 SASEGT. This CDR3 region has 15 residues. Unmatched junction bases numbered 12, after V lost 7 bases and J lost 4 bases. For the CDR3, the DNA is TGTGCCAGCACCATGGCTCAAGGGGGCGGCACTGAAGCTTTCTTT. It specifies CASTMAQGGGTEAFF.

The chain recombines TRBV7-8 with TRBJ1-1, with TRBD1 identical over 7 bases. CDR1 and CDR2 from the germline V gene are SGHVS and FQNEAQ. J gave up 1 base and V 5 bases, and 7 bases lay outside the gene matches. The CDR3 is 15 residues long. The CDR3 loop reads CASSVQGTENTEAFF. The DNA of the CDR3 is TGTGCCAGCAGCGTACAGGGGACAGAGAACACTGAAGCTTTCTTT.

The CDR3 DNA sequence: TGTGCCACCAGCAGGCCTGGGCAGGCTGACACCGGGGAGCTGTTTTTT. Encoded protein: CATSRPGQADTGELFF. The chain uses TRBV15 and TRBJ2-2; D unclear. The CDR3 contains 16 residues. Trimming left V 3 bases short and J 3 bases short, with 14 bases between. CDR1 is LNHNV and CDR2 is YYDKDF in the germline V gene (reference sequence).

This clone was recorded once. This chain connects TRBV6-4 to TRBJ2-1; 10 positions match TRBD1. Germline V gene sequence: CDR1 MRHNA, CDR2 SNTAGT. The CDR3 sequence is 16 residues long. The V and J ends lost 0 bases and 7 bases, in that order; junction bases with no gene match: 6. CDR3 amino acids: CASSDSGDRGGNEQFF. CDR3 nucleotide sequence: TGTGCCAGCAGTGACTCGGGGGACAGGGGAGGGAATGAGCAGTTCTTC.

The chain has TRBV11-2 and TRBJ1-1, with 10 positions matching TRBD1. There are 16 residues in the CDR3. V trimming: 4 bases; J trimming: 4 bases; junction bases outside the gene matches: 9. CDR1 and CDR2 (germline): SGHAT, FQNNGV. CDR3 coding DNA: TGTGCCAGCAGCTCGAAGGACAGGGGGGGTATCACTGAAGCTTTCTTT. Its protein is CASSSKDRGGITEAFF.

V is TRBV7-2 and J is TRBJ2-3; 11 bases are a match to TRBD2. V dropped 3 bases and J dropped 5; count of bases not matched to a gene: 7. This CDR3 has 16 residues. CDR1 is SGHTA, CDR2 FQGNSA, per germline. The DNA of the CDR3 is TGTGCCAGCAGCTTGCTACTAGCGGGGGTTGTAGATACGCAGTATTTT. This translates into CASSLLLAGVVDTQYF.

The chain has TRBV5-5 and TRBJ1-1, with 7 nucleotides matching TRBD1. V trimming: 1 base; J trimming: 5 bases; junction bases outside the gene matches: 8. The CDR3 spans 15 residues. Germline lookup yields CDR1 SGHKS and CDR2 YYEKEE (reference sequence). The CDR3 nucleotides are TGTGCCAGCAGCTTGAATCGGCAGGGGGGTACTGAAGCTTTCTTT. This gives the protein CASSLNRQGGTEAFF.

This clone appeared once. The chain combines TRBV5-1 with TRBJ2-2, with 8 bases identical to TRBD1. The CDR3 contains 16 residues. Germline V gives CDR1 SGHRS, CDR2 YFSETQ. V shed 5 bases, J shed 3 bases, and the junction held 9 bases outside the gene matches. The CDR3 loop reads CASRSRTGKHTGELFF. The CDR3 nucleotides read TGCGCCAGCAGATCTCGGACAGGGAAGCACACCGGGGAGCTGTTTTTT.

This clone is a singleton in its sample. The chain employs TRBV5-1 and TRBJ2-7; TRBD2 agrees at 9 bases. The CDR3 contains 14 residues. The trim removed 0 bases at V and 4 bases at J, leaving 2 bases unmatched. Germline V lookup: CDR1 SGHRS, CDR2 YFSETQ. Here the CDR3 reads CASSLGLADYEQYF. The CDR3 nucleotides read TGCGCCAGCAGCTTGGGACTAGCGGATTACGAGCAGTACTTC.

Written as DNA, the CDR3 is TGTGCCAGCAGTGAAGGGGTGGGGGGGCCCTACGAGCAGTACTTC. This gives the protein CASSEGVGGPYEQYF. J is TRBJ2-7 and V is TRBV6-1; a weak D match, TRBD2 (7 bases). The CDR3 has 15 residues. Trimming left V 1 base short and J 2 bases short, with 12 bases between. The germline V gene encodes CDR1 MNHNS and CDR2 SASEGT.

This chain joins TRBV6-1 and TRBJ1-2; perhaps TRBD1 as D (6 bases). CDR3 length equals 13 residues. V shed 7 bases and J shed 4 bases, with 13 bases lying between them. Germline V CDR1 and CDR2: MNHNS, SASEGT. CDR3 bases: TGTGCCAGCACCGTGACAGGATCCTATGGCTACACCTTC. It translates to CASTVTGSYGYTF.